Below are 22 T cell receptor beta chains sequenced from a single sample in a study of blood T cell repertoires in COVID-19. Repertoires were generated with immunoSEQ multiplex PCR, while TCRdb's copy carries only in-frame clones and drops some. The table records around 100,000 clones, roughly 91% of them present only once. The sequencing input was peripheral blood. All receptors come from an elderly woman with acute or convalescent COVID-19.

This chain links TRBV7-9 with TRBJ2-7; 9 positions match TRBD1. Trimming at V came to 4 bases and at J to 3 bases, leaving 4 bases not matched to a gene. Germline CDR1 and CDR2: SEHNR and FQNEAQ (reference sequence). CDR3 length: 14 amino acids. In DNA, the CDR3 is TGTGCCAGCAGCTCGGGACAGGGATTCTACGAGCAGTACTTC. Residues: CASSSGQGFYEQYF.

The chain couples TRBV5-1 to TRBJ2-1; 11 bases agree with TRBD1. CDR3 size: 15 residues. Germline CDR1 and CDR2: SGHRS and YFSETQ. V was clipped by 0 bases and J by 9 bases; unmatched bases: 5. The DNA for the CDR3 is TGCGCCAGCAGCTTGGATGGACAGGGGGCTGGTGAGCAGTTCTTC. Its translation: CASSLDGQGAGEQFF.

This sequence joins TRBV5-1 and TRBJ1-2; a possible D gene is TRBD1 (6 bases). Trimming left V 3 bases short and J 8 bases short, with 14 bases between. Germline CDR1 and CDR2: SGHRS and YFSETQ. This CDR3 contains 13 residues. The CDR3: CASSSDPRGGYTF. CDR3 DNA: TGCGCCAGCAGCTCCGACCCAAGGGGGGGCTACACCTTC.

J is TRBJ2-3 and V is TRBV6-4, with 7 bases aligning to TRBD2. V lost 0 bases and J lost 1; bases outside the gene matches: 1. The germline gives CDR1 MRHNA, CDR2 SNTAGT. CDR3 length: 15 residues. The CDR3 sequence is CASSDSGGGTDTQYF. In nucleotides, the CDR3 is TGTGCCAGCAGTGACTCGGGGGGGGGCACAGATACGCAGTATTTT.

As DNA, the CDR3 is TGTGCCACCAGCAGAGATCAGCTAGTCTACGAGCAGTACTTC. This translates into CATSRDQLVYEQYF. This chain uses TRBV15 with TRBJ2-7; D gene ambiguous. This CDR3 spans 14 amino acids. Germline V gene lookup returns CDR1 LNHNV and CDR2 YYDKDF (reference sequence). Trimming cost V 0 bases and J 3 bases, with 9 bases left between them. Filled out from reference TRBV15 and TRBJ2-7, the complete variable domain reads DAMVIQNPRYQVTQFGKPVTLSCSQTLNHNVMYWYQQKSSQAPKLLFHYYDKDFNNEADTPDNFQSRRPNTSFCFLDIRSPGLGDTAMYLCATSRDQLVYEQYFGPGTRLTVT.

This clone was seen only a few times. The V gene is TRBV6-5, the J gene TRBJ2-1; TRBD2 agrees at 11 bases. The length of the CDR3 is 14 residues. J lost 8 bases, V lost 5 bases, and 5 bases had no gene match. Germline V CDR1 and CDR2: MNHEY, SVGAGI. This CDR3 reads CASSKTSGIYEQFF. CDR3 coding DNA: TGTGCCAGCAGTAAGACTAGCGGGATATATGAGCAGTTCTTC.

CDR3 sequence (DNA): TGTGCCAGCAGTTACGGGAGTGGCAATCAGCCCCAGCATTTT. As protein: CASSYGSGNQPQHF. The chain uses TRBV6-2 or TRBV6-3 and TRBJ1-5, with unresolved D. The CDR3 spans 14 residues. The ends were cut back, 2 bases at V and 2 bases at J, with 7 bases in the middle. Germline assignment: CDR1 MNHEY and CDR2 SVGEGT.

This clone was counted once. The chain employs TRBV9 and TRBJ2-7, with 13 bases that match TRBD2. The CDR3 contains 19 residues. With V trimmed by 0 bases and J by 0 bases, 9 bases remained unmatched. Germline CDR1 is SGDLS and CDR2 is YYNGEE. This chain's CDR3 is CASSVEAGLAGWSSYEQYF. The CDR3 DNA is TGTGCCAGCAGCGTAGAGGCGGGACTAGCGGGATGGTCCTCCTACGAGCAGTACTTC.

V usage is TRBV6-5 and J usage is TRBJ1-6; the D is unclear. This CDR3 region has 11 residues. V lost 7 bases and J lost 8, with 6 bases in between. Germline loops: CDR1 MNHEY, CDR2 SVGAGI. In DNA, the CDR3 is TGTGCCAGCAAGGAGGATTCACCCCTCCACTTT. Residues: CASKEDSPLHF.

CDR3 sequence reads: CASSGGALGNTIYF. DNA of the CDR3: TGCGCCAGCAGCGGAGGGGCACTTGGAAACACCATATATTTT. The chain recombines TRBV5-1 with TRBJ1-3; D perhaps matches TRBD1 (5 bases). V was trimmed by 4 bases and J by 3 bases, leaving 11 bases between them. The germline CDR1 and CDR2 sequences are SGHRS and YFSETQ. The CDR3 runs 14 residues.

V and J are TRBV19 and TRBJ2-7; D may be TRBD2 (5 bases). Germline V lookup: CDR1 LNHDA, CDR2 SQIVND (reference sequence). This CDR3 region has 17 residues. Trimming took 4 bases from V and 3 from J, leaving 22 bases between them. The chain's CDR3 is CASSTYRGPKSGYEQYF. The CDR3 coding sequence is TGTGCCAGTAGTACCTACCGGGGTCCAAAGAGTGGCTACGAGCAGTACTTC.

J is TRBJ1-2 and V is TRBV3-1 (or the pseudogene TRBV3-2), with 10 bases identical to TRBD1. The CDR3 has 16 residues. With 3 bases clipped from V and 8 bases from J, the junction kept 12 bases outside the gene matches. Looked up from germline, CDR1 is LGHDT and CDR2 is YNNKEL (reference sequence). The CDR3 DNA reads as TGTGCCAGCAGCCAGGCGACAGGGGGCAACGAGGGGGGCTACACCTTC. Translation: CASSQATGGNEGGYTF.

The rearrangement links TRBV25-1 to TRBJ1-1; no reliable D call. The V gene's germline CDR1 is MGHDK and CDR2 SYGVNS. The ends were cut back, 9 bases at V and 3 bases at J, with 14 bases in the middle. The CDR3 has 13 amino acids. The CDR3 coding sequence is TGTGCCAGTAAAGGCCAGGTGGACACTGAAGCTTTCTTT. Protein sequence: CASKGQVDTEAFF.

A few counts support this clone. This chain links TRBV30 with TRBJ1-6; the match to TRBD1 covers 9 bases. Germline V gives CDR1 GTSNPN, CDR2 SVGIG (reference sequence). This CDR3 spans 15 amino acids. Trimming took 0 bases from V and 7 from J; bases not matched to a gene: 4. The CDR3 bases are TGTGCCTGGAGTGTAGGGACAGGGTGGAATTCACCCCTCCACTTT. Translating it yields CAWSVGTGWNSPLHF.

V gene TRBV5-1 combines with J gene TRBJ2-7, with TRBD1 as a possible D gene (5 bases). V was pared by 2 bases and J by 3 bases, with 6 bases between. The CDR3 length is 12 residues. CDR1 is SGHRS, CDR2 YFSETQ, per germline. CDR3 bases: TGCGCCAGCAGCTTAACAGGCTACGAGCAGTACTTC. Translation gives CASSLTGYEQYF. Filled out from reference TRBV5-1 and TRBJ2-7, the complete variable domain reads KAGVTQTPRYLIKTRGQQVTLSCSPISGHRSVSWYQQTPGQGLQFLFEYFSETQRNKGNFPGRFSGRQFSNSRSEMNVSTLELGDSALYLCASSLTGYEQYFGPGTRLTVT.

The chain has TRBV11-3 and TRBJ2-2; 10 bases are shared with TRBD2. Germline trimming cut 5 bases from V and 2 bases from J; bases unmatched to any gene: 5. The CDR3 contains 16 residues. Germline V gives CDR1 SGHNT, CDR2 YENEEA. CDR3 DNA: TGTGCCAGCAGCGGGCGGACTAGCGGAAACACCGGGGAGCTGTTTTTT. Amino acids: CASSGRTSGNTGELFF.

The J gene is TRBJ2-1, the V gene TRBV3-1 (or the pseudogene TRBV3-2); 8 bases are shared with TRBD2. Germline lookup yields CDR1 LGHDT and CDR2 YNNKEL (reference sequence). The V segment lost 4 bases and the J segment 5 bases; nucleotides outside the gene matches: 4. This CDR3 is built from 14 residues. CDR3 DNA: TGTGCCAGCAGCCCAGCGGGGGCTCACAATGAGCAGTTCTTC. It is translated as CASSPAGAHNEQFF.

The rearrangement links TRBV25-1 to TRBJ2-7; weak D call: TRBD1 (6 bases). V lost 3 bases and J lost 0, with 15 bases in between. CDR3 length: 16 amino acids. Germline loops: CDR1 MGHDK, CDR2 SYGVNS. CDR3 loop: CASSEKGTPLSYEQYF. The CDR3 nucleotides are TGTGCCAGCAGTGAGAAGGGGACACCGCTCTCCTACGAGCAGTACTTC.

This chain joins TRBV4-1 and TRBJ2-1; 8 bases map to TRBD2. J gave up 3 bases and V 2 bases, and 3 bases lay outside the gene matches. This CDR3 has 15 residues. Germline V gives CDR1 MGHRA, CDR2 YSYEKL. The CDR3 DNA reads TGCGCCAGCAGCCAACAAAGCGGGGGCTACAATGAGCAGTTCTTC. Amino acids: CASSQQSGGYNEQFF.

This rearrangement joins TRBV5-7 to TRBJ1-5; tentative D call: TRBD1 (5 bases). TRBV5-7 is known as an ORF, though its function is uncertain. The CDR3 has 13 residues. Trimming removed 3 bases at V and 5 bases at J, with 9 bases between. CDR3 amino acids: CASSSTVYQPQHF. The CDR3, as DNA: TGTGCCAGCAGCTCGACAGTTTATCAGCCCCAGCATTTT.

V gene TRBV2 combines with J gene TRBJ2-2; no reliable D call. V lost 2 bases, J lost 6 bases, and 13 bases lay in between. This CDR3 region has 15 residues. The germline V gene has CDR1 SNHLY and CDR2 FYNNEI. The CDR3 reads CASSEIELPPGELFF. The CDR3 DNA reads TGTGCCAGCAGTGAAATAGAACTCCCCCCCGGGGAGCTGTTTTTT.

The chain uses TRBV27 and TRBJ1-2; 7 nucleotides match TRBD1. Germline V gene data show CDR1 as MNHEY and CDR2 as SMNVEV (reference sequence). The CDR3 is 13 residues long. The V and J ends lost 4 bases and 7 bases, in that order; junction bases with no gene match: 6. Written as DNA, the CDR3 is TGTGCCAGCAGTTCACACTCAGGGGGTGGCTACACCTTC. This codes for CASSSHSGGGYTF.